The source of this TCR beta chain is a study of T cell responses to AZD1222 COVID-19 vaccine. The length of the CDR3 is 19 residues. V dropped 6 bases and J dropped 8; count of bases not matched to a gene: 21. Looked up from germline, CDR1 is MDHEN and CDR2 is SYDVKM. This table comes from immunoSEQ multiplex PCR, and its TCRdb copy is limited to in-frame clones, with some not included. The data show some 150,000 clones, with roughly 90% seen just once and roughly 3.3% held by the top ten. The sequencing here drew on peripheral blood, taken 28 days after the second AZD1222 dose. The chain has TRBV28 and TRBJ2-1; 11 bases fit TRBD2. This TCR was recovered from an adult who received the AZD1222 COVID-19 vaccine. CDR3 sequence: CASRDPLAGGPFTMDEQFF. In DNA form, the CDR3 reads TGTGCCAGCAGGGACCCGTTAGCGGGAGGGCCTTTCACGATGGATGAGCAGTTCTTC.